This T cell receptor (beta chain) comes out of a study of cytomegalovirus exposure and HLA in healthy donors. Vbeta (60) and Jbeta (13) primers were used in the PCR. Profiling relied on immunoSEQ multiplex PCR, and the TCRdb table lists in-frame clones only, not all of them. The sample includes over 150,000 clones, around 72% of them seen just once. This CDR3 is built from 15 residues. V gave up 7 bases and J gave up 0 bases, with 15 bases separating them. The germline V gene encodes CDR1 MNHEY and CDR2 SVGAGI. This clone was picked up one time. The sequence was collected from a woman in her fifties or sixties in good health and CMV-seropositive. The sample consisted of PBMCs. V and J are TRBV6-5 and TRBJ1-1, with a weak D call TRBD1 (5 bases). The CDR3 sequence is CASTPSGGMNTEAFF. CDR3 nucleotide sequence: TGTGCCAGCACCCCCTCGGGGGGGATGAACACTGAAGCTTTCTTT.